Below, 21 T cell receptor beta chains from the same sample are listed, as sequenced in a study of T cells in Graves' hyperthyroidism and ophthalmopathy (dated by TCRdb to the late 2010s). Library preparation employed multiplex PCR. Reads for this sample came from an Illumina HiSeq 2000. The TCR beta CDR3 regions were amplified from RNA transcripts. The TCR CDR3 was subjected to a first round of RT-PCR using the HTBI primer set and the Qiagen OneStep RT-PCR kit. Through fastp at Q25 and MiXCR, TCRdb rebuilt clones from the public reads, retaining in-frame beta chains. Identical CDR3 proteins give one entry, which carries the most common genes and DNA. Counted in this sample were almost 600,000 distinct CDR3 sequences; about 45% of them appeared once. The top ten constitute 7.5% to 8.5% of the sample. Sequenced input: peripheral blood or thyroid tissue (not recorded which). These receptors were collected from a woman between 18 and 29 years old with Graves' hyperthyroidism.

This clonotype was seen many times. The V gene is TRBV7-2, the J gene TRBJ2-6; D ambiguous. This CDR3 comprises 16 residues. The V gene lost 1 base and the J gene lost 1 base, with 8 bases spanning the gap. Germline V CDR1 and CDR2: SGHTA, FQGNSA. DNA for the CDR3: TGTGCCAGCAGCTTAGGATGGTTTTCTGGGGCCAACGTCCTGACTTTC. Translating gives CASSLGWFSGANVLTF.

The chain combines TRBV2 with TRBJ1-2; TRBD1 agrees at 8 bases. The germline gives CDR1 SNHLY, CDR2 FYNNEI. V gave up 4 bases and J gave up 4 bases; unmatched junction bases: 5. The CDR3 contains 14 residues. CDR3 amino acids: CASSGMDRAYGYTF. In nucleotides, the CDR3 is TGTGCCAGCAGTGGAATGGACAGGGCCTATGGCTACACCTTC.

The chain links TRBV10-3 to TRBJ2-2, with 12 bases matching TRBD2. CDR3 size: 14 residues. CDR1 and CDR2 from the germline V gene are ENHRY and SYGVKD. V was clipped by 8 bases and J by 11 bases; unmatched bases: 9. DNA of the CDR3: TGTGCCATCCTCAGCCCGGGACTAGCGGGCGAGCTGTTTTTT. It translates to CAILSPGLAGELFF.

This clonotype was counted at least ten times. The chain combines TRBV20-1 with TRBJ2-7, with 13 nucleotides matching TRBD2. CDR3 length: 12 amino acids. The junction had 1 base not matched to a gene; V was cut back by 7 bases and J by 4 bases. Germline assignment: CDR1 DFQATT and CDR2 SNEGSKA (reference sequence). CDR3 DNA sequence: TGCAGTGGGACTAGCGGGAGTTACGAGCAGTACTTC. Its protein is CSGTSGSYEQYF.

The rearrangement joins TRBV11-2 to TRBJ1-1, with a possible D match to TRBD1 (5 bases). Trimming pared 5 bases from V and 6 bases from J, leaving 13 bases between. Germline V CDR1 and CDR2: SGHAT, FQNNGV. The CDR3 runs to 13 residues. The CDR3 nucleotides read TGTGCCAGCAGCGGGACTAGCGGGGCTGAAGCTTTCTTT. Translating gives CASSGTSGAEAFF.

The CDR3 sequence is CSARVGTGGYEHF. The CDR3 nucleotides are TGCAGTGCTAGAGTAGGGACAGGGGGGTACGAGCATTTT. This sequence joins TRBV20-1 and TRBJ1-5; TRBD1 agrees at 11 bases. This CDR3 has 13 amino acids. Germline V gene data show CDR1 as DFQATT and CDR2 as SNEGSKA (reference sequence). V lost 1 base to trimming and J lost 14 bases; unmatched junction nucleotides: 7.

The chain uses TRBV7-3 and TRBJ2-1; TRBD2 agrees at 9 bases. The CDR3 loop spans 17 amino acids. V was clipped by 3 bases and J by 7 bases; unmatched bases: 13. Germline V gene lookup returns CDR1 SGHTA and CDR2 FQGTGA. The CDR3 nucleotides read TGTGCCAGCAGCTTGGGGGGGGTAGCGGGAGCTCGGAATGAGCAGTTCTTC. Its protein product is CASSLGGVAGARNEQFF.

As concerns this clonotype: The junction and the germline gene differ at one end; a read error may be behind it. V usage is TRBV23-1 and J usage is TRBJ2-5; 15 nucleotides agree with TRBD2. TRBV23-1 is identified as an open reading frame with a role that is uncertain. The CDR3 length is 18 residues. The CDR3 region is CASSLYLGLAGGGETQYF. The CDR3 bases are TGTGCCAGCAGCTTATACCTCGGACTAGCGGGAGGGGGCGAGACCCAGTACTTC.

This clonotype was detected ten times or more. The chain employs TRBV7-2 and TRBJ1-2; 8 nucleotides agree with TRBD1. The germline V gene has CDR1 SGHTA and CDR2 FQGNSA. V dropped 5 bases and J dropped 6; count of bases not matched to a gene: 5. There are 13 residues in the CDR3. The CDR3 is CASSSPTGDGYTF. CDR3 DNA: TGTGCCAGCAGCAGCCCGACAGGGGATGGCTACACCTTC.

This clonotype came up many times. The J gene is TRBJ2-7, the V gene TRBV14; perhaps TRBD2 as D (6 bases). Germline lookup yields CDR1 SGHDN and CDR2 FVKESK. Trimming took 3 bases from V and 8 from J, leaving 14 bases between them. The length of the CDR3 is 13 residues. The chain's CDR3 is CASSQWDWAKQYF. CDR3 nucleotide sequence: TGTGCCAGCAGCCAGTGGGACTGGGCGAAGCAGTACTTC.

This clonotype was observed many times. The CDR3 nucleotides are TGTGCCAGCAGTCATCGGGACAACTCCTACGAGCAGTACTTC. It is translated as CASSHRDNSYEQYF. This chain connects TRBV27 to TRBJ2-7; TRBD1 might be the D (6 bases). Germline V gene data show CDR1 as MNHEY and CDR2 as SMNVEV (reference sequence). This CDR3 comprises 14 residues. V lost 5 bases to trimming and J lost 0 bases, with 11 bases between them.

Ten or more counts support this clonotype. The chain combines TRBV5-1 with TRBJ2-2; D unclear. The CDR3 sequence is 14 residues long. Germline CDR1 is SGHRS and CDR2 is YFSETQ. Deletions cut 0 bases from V and 0 bases from J, with 3 bases between. CDR3 protein: CASSLEANTGELFF. The CDR3 nucleotides read TGCGCCAGCAGCTTGGAAGCGAACACCGGGGAGCTGTTTTTT. Variable domain in full (rest from reference TRBV5-1 and TRBJ2-2): KAGVTQTPRYLIKTRGQQVTLSCSPISGHRSVSWYQQTPGQGLQFLFEYFSETQRNKGNFPGRFSGRQFSNSRSEMNVSTLELGDSALYLCASSLEANTGELFFGEGSRLTVL.

In its sample, this clonotype was seen many times. J is TRBJ1-1 and V is TRBV7-2; D is undetermined. Germline CDR1 reads SGHTA; CDR2 reads FQGNSA. This CDR3 comprises 14 residues. Trimming removed 5 bases at V and 4 bases at J, with 14 bases between. This CDR3 reads CASSATAPSTEAFF. CDR3 DNA: TGTGCCAGCAGCGCCACGGCCCCGAGCACTGAAGCTTTCTTT.

A word on this clonotype: Mismatch with germline at one junction end may stem from a read error. The CDR3 coding sequence is TGTGCCAGCAGCTTGGCGGGCTACACCGGGGAGCTGTACTTC. Its protein product is CASSLAGYTGELYF. This chain uses TRBV7-9 with TRBJ2-7, with a possible D match to TRBD2 (5 bases). Germline CDR1 is SEHNR and CDR2 is FQNEAQ (reference sequence). This CDR3 is 14 amino acids long.

This clonotype has ten or more counts. The chain carries TRBV9 and TRBJ2-6; no clear D. The CDR3 is 14 amino acids. The V gene lost 5 bases and the J gene lost 2 bases, with 8 bases spanning the gap. Germline CDR1 SGDLS, CDR2 YYNGEE. The CDR3: CASSIGAGANVLTF. DNA for the CDR3: TGTGCCAGCAGTATTGGCGCTGGGGCCAACGTCCTGACTTTC.

Many counts were recorded for this clonotype. The rearrangement links TRBV4-2 to TRBJ2-7; D is unresolved. Germline loops: CDR1 LGHNA, CDR2 YNFKEQ. Trimming cost V 1 base and J 2 bases, with 12 bases left between them. The CDR3 consists of 15 residues. The CDR3 nucleotides are TGTGCCAGCAGCCAAGTCCCAACGGGCACCTACGAGCAGTACTTC. Residues: CASSQVPTGTYEQYF.

This clonotype was detected many times. This rearrangement joins TRBV7-9 to TRBJ1-1, with D hard to call. Germline V gene sequence: CDR1 SEHNR, CDR2 FQNEAQ (reference sequence). This CDR3 is built from 13 residues. The V end lost 8 bases, the J end lost 4 bases, and 14 bases lay between the germline ends. The CDR3 spells CASAPGGVTEAFF. The CDR3 nucleotides read TGTGCCAGCGCCCCGGGCGGGGTCACTGAAGCTTTCTTT.

V is TRBV29-1 and J is TRBJ1-2; D is possibly TRBD1 (6 bases). This CDR3 spans 11 amino acids. Deletions cut 8 bases from V and 2 bases from J, with 9 bases between. CDR1 is SQVTM, CDR2 ANQGSEA, per germline. CDR3 sequence: CSLTGNYGYTF. The CDR3 region has the DNA TGCAGCTTAACAGGGAACTATGGCTACACCTTC.

The rearrangement joins TRBV7-9 to TRBJ2-7, with 12 positions matching TRBD2. The CDR3 runs to 15 residues. The V segment lost 5 bases and the J segment 7 bases; nucleotides outside the gene matches: 9. The V gene's germline CDR1 is SEHNR and CDR2 FQNEAQ (reference sequence). This CDR3 reads CASSPTSGRPDEQYF. The CDR3 DNA follows: TGTGCCAGCAGCCCCACTAGCGGGAGGCCGGATGAGCAGTACTTC. The variable domain in full, completed from reference TRBV7-9 and TRBJ2-7, reads DTGVSQNPRHKITKRGQNVTFRCDPISEHNRLYWYRQTLGQGPEFLTYFQNEAQLEKSRLLSDRFSAERPKGSFSTLEIQRTEQGDSAMYLCASSPTSGRPDEQYFGPGTRLTVT.

This rearrangement joins TRBV6-1 to TRBJ2-7; D gene unclear. From germline, CDR1 is MNHNS and CDR2 SASEGT. This CDR3 contains 18 residues. Trimming took 1 base from V and 0 from J, leaving 19 bases between them. CDR3 loop: CASSEEGGSSPTSYEQYF. CDR3 nucleotide sequence: TGTGCCAGCAGTGAAGAGGGCGGCAGCTCACCTACCTCCTACGAGCAGTACTTC.

The genes are TRBV7-9 and TRBJ1-4, with D perhaps TRBD1 (5 bases). The CDR3 covers 15 residues. Trimming shortened V by 3 bases and J by 8 bases, and 16 bases separated the two germline ends. Germline values: CDR1 SEHNR, CDR2 FQNEAQ (reference sequence). CDR3 nucleotide sequence: TGTGCCAGCAGCTTGCAGGCTCAGGGTGTCGAAAAACTGTTTTTT. As protein: CASSLQAQGVEKLFF.